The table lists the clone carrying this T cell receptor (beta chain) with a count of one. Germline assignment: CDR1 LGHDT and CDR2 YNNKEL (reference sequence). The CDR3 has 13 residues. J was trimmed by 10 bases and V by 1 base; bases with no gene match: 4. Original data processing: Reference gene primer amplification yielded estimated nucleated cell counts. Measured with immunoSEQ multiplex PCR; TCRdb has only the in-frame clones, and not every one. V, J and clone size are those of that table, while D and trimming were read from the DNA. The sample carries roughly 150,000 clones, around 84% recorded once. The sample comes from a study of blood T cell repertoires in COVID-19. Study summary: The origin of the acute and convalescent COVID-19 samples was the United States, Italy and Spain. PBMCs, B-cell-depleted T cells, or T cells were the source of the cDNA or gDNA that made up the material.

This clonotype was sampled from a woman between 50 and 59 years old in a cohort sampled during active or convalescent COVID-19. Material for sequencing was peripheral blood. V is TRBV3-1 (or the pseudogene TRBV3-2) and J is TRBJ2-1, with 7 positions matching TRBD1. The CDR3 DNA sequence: TGTGCCAGCAGCCAAGGTAGGGGGCGGGAGCAGTTCTTC. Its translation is CASSQGRGREQFF.